This T cell receptor beta chain emerged from a study of cytotoxic CD8 clonotypes in ibrutinib-treated CLL. Overall study context: Of a cohort that held around 10 relapsed/refractory and around 15 treatment-naive patients, some 17 were IGHV unmutated.

Here immunoSEQ multiplex PCR was the method, and the copy in TCRdb shows in-frame clones only, minus some. The sample has around 310,000 clones, about 77% seen once. The V and J ends lost 6 bases and 7 bases respectively, with 13 bases between them. From germline, CDR1 is MDHEN and CDR2 SYDVKM. The CDR3 runs 13 residues. V gene TRBV28 combines with J gene TRBJ2-1; possibly TRBD2 for D (5 bases). The receptor was isolated from a human donor with chronic lymphocytic leukemia. The sequenced sample was PBMCs, obtained before ibrutinib treatment. DNA of the CDR3: TGTGCCAGCAGCCCAGGATCGGGAAATGAGCAGTTCTTC. Protein product: CASSPGSGNEQFF.